The next 14 T cell receptor beta chains were all read from a single sample in a study of T cell repertoires in cytomegalovirus infection. TCRdb independently ran MiXCR on the reads; one entry per CDR3 protein. The data contain hundreds of thousands of distinct CDR3 sequences, around 11% of them singletons. The sequencing sample was made of PBMCs. These receptors all stem from a human donor in good health (CMV status not recorded). Some clones in this sample may be carry-over from other donors' samples.

In its sample, this clonotype was seen a few times. V and J are TRBV7-9 and TRBJ2-1; D unclear. Germline V lookup: CDR1 SEHNR, CDR2 FQNEAQ (reference sequence). Between the trimmed V and J ends, which lost 5 bases and 1 base, there was a span of 12 bases. CDR3 size: 15 residues. CDR3 in amino acids: CASSQTGVSYNEQFF. The CDR3 bases are TGTGCCAGCAGCCAGACTGGAGTTTCCTACAATGAGCAGTTCTTC. Full variable domain (missing parts from reference TRBV7-9 and TRBJ2-1): DTGVSQNPRHKITKRGQNVTFRCDPISEHNRLYWYRQTLGQGPEFLTYFQNEAQLEKSRLLSDRFSAERPKGSFSTLEIQRTEQGDSAMYLCASSQTGVSYNEQFFGPGTRLTVL.

This clonotype was counted a few times. The J gene is TRBJ1-1, the V gene TRBV7-9; tentative D call: TRBD1 (5 bases). V was cut by 5 bases and J by 0 bases, with 16 bases left in between. This CDR3 has 16 residues. The germline V gene encodes CDR1 SEHNR and CDR2 FQNEAQ (reference sequence). The DNA of the CDR3 is TGTGCCAGCAGCACCCCCGGGGCGGCCATGAACACTGAAGCTTTCTTT. This translates into CASSTPGAAMNTEAFF.

This clonotype was seen at least ten times. This chain uses TRBV7-9 with TRBJ2-7; tentative D call: TRBD1 (6 bases). CDR3 size: 14 residues. The germline CDR1 and CDR2 sequences are SEHNR and FQNEAQ (reference sequence). V lost 5 bases to trimming and J lost 2 bases, with 13 bases between them. In DNA, the CDR3 is TGTGCCAGCAGCCTTGGACAGTCTACCTACGAGCAGTACTTC. Residues: CASSLGQSTYEQYF.

The chain combines TRBV7-9 with TRBJ2-7; tentatively, D is TRBD1 (7 bases). The length of the CDR3 is 17 residues. Germline CDR1 and CDR2: SEHNR and FQNEAQ (reference sequence). Trimming cost V 4 bases and J 0 bases, with 19 bases left between them. This CDR3 is CASSSGGTAHISYEQYF. In DNA form, the CDR3 reads TGTGCCAGCAGCTCAGGGGGGACAGCCCATATCTCCTACGAGCAGTACTTC.

This clonotype appeared many times. This sequence joins TRBV25-1 and TRBJ2-6; 9 bases fit TRBD1. Unmatched junction bases numbered 13, after V lost 6 bases and J lost 1 base. The CDR3 runs to 19 residues. Germline-derived CDR1 and CDR2 are MGHDK and SYGVNS. DNA of the CDR3: TGTGCCAGCAGAGGGAGAGGGGACAGGGACGCGTCTGGGGCCAACGTCCTGACTTTC. Translation gives CASRGRGDRDASGANVLTF.

The V and J genes are TRBV20-1 and TRBJ1-3, with 7 positions matching TRBD1. Trimming took 0 bases from V and 5 from J; bases not matched to a gene: 4. This CDR3 spans 14 amino acids. Looked up from germline, CDR1 is DFQATT and CDR2 is SNEGSKA (reference sequence). The CDR3 is CSAREQGLRNTIYF. The CDR3 DNA reads as TGCAGTGCTAGAGAACAGGGGCTGAGAAACACCATATATTTT.

This clonotype was observed a handful of times. This chain connects TRBV9 to TRBJ2-1; a possible D gene is TRBD2 (5 bases). The CDR3 length is 15 residues. Per the germline V gene, CDR1 is SGDLS and CDR2 is YYNGEE. V shed 0 bases and J shed 4 bases, with 11 bases lying between them. The CDR3: CASSVESGTYNEQFF. CDR3 nucleotides: TGTGCCAGCAGCGTAGAGAGCGGAACATACAATGAGCAGTTCTTC.

This clonotype has more than one count but fewer than ten. The CDR3 region is CSVGGYGTQYF. DNA for the CDR3: TGCAGTGTGGGGGGGTATGGGACCCAGTACTTC. The V and J genes are TRBV20-1 and TRBJ2-5; 7 nucleotides match TRBD2. This CDR3 spans 11 amino acids. J lost 7 bases, V lost 7 bases, and 6 bases had no gene match. Germline-derived CDR1 and CDR2 are DFQATT and SNEGSKA (reference sequence).

This clonotype was picked up many times. The gene calls are TRBV7-9 and TRBJ2-7; no definite D call. The CDR3 covers 11 residues. Per germline, CDR1 SEHNR and CDR2 FQNEAQ (reference sequence). The V end lost 7 bases, the J end lost 7 bases, and 11 bases lay between the germline ends. CDR3 residues: CASTLGFEQYF. Written as DNA, the CDR3 is TGTGCCAGCACCCTTGGATTTGAGCAGTACTTC.

CDR3 sequence (DNA): TGTGCCAGCAGGGGGAGCGGGAGCAGTTCCTACGAGCAGTACTTC. Translated, it gives CASRGSGSSSYEQYF. The rearrangement links TRBV28 to TRBJ2-7, with 8 bases matching TRBD2. From germline, CDR1 is MDHEN and CDR2 SYDVKM. This CDR3 contains 15 residues. V shed 6 bases and J 1 base; nucleotides not matched to a gene: 8.

This clonotype showed up many times. The chain links TRBV19 to TRBJ2-3; 7 bases map to TRBD1. This CDR3 is 16 amino acids long. Per germline, CDR1 LNHDA and CDR2 SQIVND (reference sequence). The V and J ends lost 4 bases and 0 bases, in that order; junction bases with no gene match: 7. CDR3 sequence reads: CASSTNRQGSTDTQYF. For the CDR3, the DNA is TGTGCCAGTAGTACGAATCGACAGGGAAGCACAGATACGCAGTATTTT.

The V call is TRBV7-4, the J call TRBJ2-2; no clear D gene. V lost 7 bases, J lost 6 bases, and 3 bases lay in between. The CDR3 consists of 10 residues. Germline lookup yields CDR1 SGHVT and CDR2 SQSDAQ. CDR3 region: CASMAGELFF. The DNA of the CDR3 is TGTGCCAGCATGGCCGGGGAGCTGTTTTTT.

In this sample, this clonotype turned up many times. The genes are TRBV6-2 or TRBV6-3 and TRBJ2-1; D gene unclear. V was cut by 6 bases and J by 0 bases, with 12 bases left in between. The CDR3 sequence is 15 residues long. CDR1 is MNHEY and CDR2 is SVGEGT in the germline V gene. The CDR3 nucleotides are TGTGCCAGCAGAGATTCAGGTAGCTCCTACAATGAGCAGTTCTTC. Protein sequence: CASRDSGSSYNEQFF.

About this clonotype: A much larger clone lies one base from this, so it may be a read error. The chain joins TRBV9 to TRBJ1-2; D call uncertain. The CDR3 extends over 13 amino acids. V was trimmed by 7 bases and J by 2 bases, leaving 12 bases between them. In germline, CDR1 is SGDLS, CDR2 YYNGEE. This chain's CDR3 is CASGGEGNYGYTF. As DNA, the CDR3 is TGTGCCAGCGGCGGTGAAGGGAACTATGGCTACACCTTC.